The T cell receptor (beta chain) under discussion was sequenced for a study of CD4+ T cells in melanoma (dated by TCRdb to 2022 to 2024). About the full investigation: Neoantigen-specific CD4+ T cells in human melanoma were investigated in the study.

Results and caveats for the whole study, not just this receptor: Neoantigen-specific CD4+ T cells in melanoma were reported to have a range of differentiation states. The report described a correlation between neoantigen-specific CD4+ T cells and the function of CD8+ T cells, macrophages and B cells.

The CDR3 goes from the cysteine to the phenylalanine over 17 residues. Only the CDR3 part of the read is kept: 51 bases, read in frame from the first base. The CDR1 and CDR2 encoded by the germline V gene are SGHRS and YFSETQ. A distance of 15 bases separates the germline ends of V and J, which lose 0 bases and 0 bases respectively. Patients with melanoma were used as donors. As regards this clone: Its antigen is still unknown. No base quality information exists; no much larger clone differs at one position.

Libraries were built with the immunoSEQ multiplex PCR assay. TCRdb limited this immuneACCESS table to in-frame rearrangements with V and J called. A share of clones is missing; checked studies link under half to unresolved V genes, and the rest is unexplained. For this sample the table gives about 15,000 clones, of which approximately 83% were detected only once. The ten largest clones add up to 5.5% to 6.5% of the sample. This TCR derives from a human donor with melanoma. The sample consisted of cells from a culture (not recorded whether cultured in vitro). The chain is assembled from TRBV5-1 and TRBJ1-1, and perhaps TRBD1 as D gene, on 6 matching bases. The DNA reads as follows: TGCGCCAGCAGCTTGGCCTTGGCCAGGGGACTGAACACTGAAGCTTTCTTT. Its protein is CASSLALARGLNTEAFF. Full variable domain (CDR3 extended with the reference TRBV5-1 and TRBJ1-1 proteins): KAGVTQTPRYLIKTRGQQVTLSCSPISGHRSVSWYQQTPGQGLQFLFEYFSETQRNKGNFPGRFSGRQFSNSRSEMNVSTLELGDSALYLCASSLALARGLNTEAFFGQGTRLTVV.